The rows below give T cell receptor beta chains drawn from one sample of a study of cytomegalovirus exposure and HLA in healthy donors. The assay was immunoSEQ multiplex PCR, and TCRdb's table has in-frame clones only and misses some. The table lists roughly 290,000 clones, 80% of them singletons, with 0.3% to 0.35% in the top ten. Sequencing was done on a sample of PBMCs. These receptors all come from a girl aged 2-9 years in good health and CMV-seronegative. The CDR3 runs from the conserved cysteine through the conserved F or W. The order of the fields is V gene, J gene, CDR3 protein.

>TRBV28|TRBJ2-1
CASSNILPGYNEQFF
>TRBV7-3|TRBJ2-1
CASSIGTGEPLEQFF
>TRBV5-4|TRBJ2-2
CASSLVDRVAGELFF
>TRBV5-1|TRBJ2-7
CASSLWQGFRREQYF
>TRBV27|TRBJ2-3
CASSWTSSLTDTQYF
>TRBV28|TRBJ2-1
CATGVDYNEQFF
>TRBV7-2|TRBJ1-2
CASSTRQGRDGYTF
>TRBV27|TRBJ1-5
CASTTGVGQPQHF
>TRBV5-8|TRBJ2-7
CASSLMGQVYEQYF
>TRBV6-5|TRBJ1-1
CASSYNYEAFF
>TRBV5-4|TRBJ2-3
CASSQAGGTTDTQYF
>TRBV6-5|TRBJ1-1
CASSYSTRNTEAFF
>TRBV7-2|TRBJ2-4
CASSLEGLPLGIQYF
>TRBV7-9|TRBJ1-5
CASDAGGINQPQHF
>TRBV5-1|TRBJ2-1
CASSLGQVYNEQFF
>TRBV7-2|TRBJ1-5
CASSLAGGTGASNQPQHF
>TRBV29-1|TRBJ2-7
CSAIRGLAGEREQYF
>TRBV9|TRBJ2-3
CASSVATSTTDTQYF
>TRBV4-1|TRBJ2-2
CASSQVEGGGLNTGELFF
>TRBV21-1|TRBJ2-1
CASSDRSFRGGSYNEQFF
>TRBV18|TRBJ2-1
CASSPGSRGLFF
>TRBV28|TRBJ2-7
CASSPSGAGGYEQYF
>TRBV5-6|TRBJ1-2
CASSLGTGPGYTF
>TRBV9|TRBJ2-1
CASSPRLAGGSTSSYNEQFF
>TRBV28|TRBJ2-4
CASSSSGQGADIQYF
>TRBV19|TRBJ2-7
CASSYRGGTATYEQYF
>TRBV6-1|TRBJ2-1
CASSVTGFRYNEQFF